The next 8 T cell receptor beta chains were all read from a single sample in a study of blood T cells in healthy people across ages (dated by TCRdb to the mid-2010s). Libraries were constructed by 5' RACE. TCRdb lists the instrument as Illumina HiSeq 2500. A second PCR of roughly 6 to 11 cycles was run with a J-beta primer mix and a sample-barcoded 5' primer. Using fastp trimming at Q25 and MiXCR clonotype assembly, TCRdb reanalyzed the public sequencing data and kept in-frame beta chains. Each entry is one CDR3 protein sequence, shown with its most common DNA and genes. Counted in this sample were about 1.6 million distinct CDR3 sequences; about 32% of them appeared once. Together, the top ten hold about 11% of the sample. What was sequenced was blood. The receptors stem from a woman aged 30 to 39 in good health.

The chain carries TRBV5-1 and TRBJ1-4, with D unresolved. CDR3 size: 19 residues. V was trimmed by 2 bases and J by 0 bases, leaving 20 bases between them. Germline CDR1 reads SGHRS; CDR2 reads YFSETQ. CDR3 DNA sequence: TGCGCCAGCAGCTTCCCGAGCGACGGGATGGGAGCAACTAATGAAAAACTGTTTTTT. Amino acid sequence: CASSFPSDGMGATNEKLFF.

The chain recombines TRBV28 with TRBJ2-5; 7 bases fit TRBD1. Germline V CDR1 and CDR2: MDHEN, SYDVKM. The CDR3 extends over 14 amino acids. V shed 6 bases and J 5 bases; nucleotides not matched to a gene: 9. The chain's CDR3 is CASSHEGAQETQYF. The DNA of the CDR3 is TGTGCCAGCAGCCACGAGGGGGCACAGGAGACCCAGTACTTC.

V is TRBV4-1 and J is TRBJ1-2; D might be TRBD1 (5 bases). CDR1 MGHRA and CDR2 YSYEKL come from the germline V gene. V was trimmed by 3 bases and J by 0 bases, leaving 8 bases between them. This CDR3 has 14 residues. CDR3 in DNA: TGCGCCAGCAGCCACCCGGGACCTAACTATGGCTACACCTTC. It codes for CASSHPGPNYGYTF.

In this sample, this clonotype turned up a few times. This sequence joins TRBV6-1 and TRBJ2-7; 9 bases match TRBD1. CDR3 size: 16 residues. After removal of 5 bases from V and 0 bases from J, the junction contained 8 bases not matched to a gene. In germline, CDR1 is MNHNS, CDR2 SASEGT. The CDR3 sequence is CASSPPGTGSSYEQYF. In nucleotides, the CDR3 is TGTGCCAGCAGTCCCCCCGGGACAGGGAGCTCCTACGAGCAGTACTTC.

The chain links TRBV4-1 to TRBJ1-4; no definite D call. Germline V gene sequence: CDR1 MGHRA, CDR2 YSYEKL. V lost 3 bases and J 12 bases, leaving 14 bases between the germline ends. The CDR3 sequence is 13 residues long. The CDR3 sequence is CASSQVRPTELFF. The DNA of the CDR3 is TGCGCCAGCAGCCAGGTCCGACCGACGGAACTGTTTTTT.

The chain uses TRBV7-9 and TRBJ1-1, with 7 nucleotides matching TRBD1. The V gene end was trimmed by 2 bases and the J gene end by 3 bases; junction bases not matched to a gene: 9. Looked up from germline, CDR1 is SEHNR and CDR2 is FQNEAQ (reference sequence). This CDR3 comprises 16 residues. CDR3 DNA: TGTGCCAGCAGCTTACCACCGACAGGGCCCCACACTGAAGCTTTCTTT. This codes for CASSLPPTGPHTEAFF.

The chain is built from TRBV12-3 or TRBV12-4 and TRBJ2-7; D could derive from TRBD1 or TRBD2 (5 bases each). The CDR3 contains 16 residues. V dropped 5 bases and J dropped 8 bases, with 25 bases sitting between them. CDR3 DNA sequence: TGTGCCAGCAGTGAAGGGACGAAGGGGTTGATGTACAAGCAGTACTTC. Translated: CASSEGTKGLMYKQYF.

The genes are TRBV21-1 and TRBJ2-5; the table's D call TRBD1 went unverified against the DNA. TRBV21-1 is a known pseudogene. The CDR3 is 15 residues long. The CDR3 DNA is TGTGCCAGCAGCCTATGGGATACTACCCCCAGGGAGCAGTACTTC. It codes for CASSLWDTTPREQYF.